This passage covers 14 T cell receptor beta chains from one sample sequenced in a study of T cell changes during pregnancy in multiple sclerosis. Profiling relied on immunoSEQ multiplex PCR, and the TCRdb table lists in-frame clones only, not all of them. The data hold about 66,000 clones, with roughly nine tenths observed a single time. This material consisted of peripheral blood, taken in the third trimester of pregnancy. The receptors originated from a female donor with multiple sclerosis, enrolled in a pregnancy study.

V usage is TRBV10-3 and J usage is TRBJ2-2; 9 nucleotides match TRBD2. Germline V gene lookup returns CDR1 ENHRY and CDR2 SYGVKD. Germline trimming cut 2 bases from V and 7 bases from J; bases unmatched to any gene: 5. The CDR3 extends over 15 amino acids. The CDR3 nucleotides are TGTGCCATCAGTGAGCGGCGGGGGGGCGGCGGGGAGCTGTTTTTT. Protein product: CAISERRGGGGELFF.

The chain carries TRBV10-3 and TRBJ2-3, with D possibly TRBD2 on 6 matching bases. V was cut by 11 bases and J by 4 bases, with 19 bases left in between. The length of the CDR3 is 14 residues. The germline V gene has CDR1 ENHRY and CDR2 SYGVKD. The CDR3 coding sequence is TGTGCCGTGGCGGGGTTGCGACCGGCAGATACGCAGTATTTT. This codes for CAVAGLRPADTQYF.

This chain links TRBV7-3 with TRBJ2-1, with TRBD2 matching 9 bases. J lost 4 bases, V lost 2 bases, and 6 bases had no gene match. The CDR3 covers 16 residues. From germline, CDR1 is SGHTA and CDR2 FQGTGA. This CDR3 is CASSLLAGNQYNEQFF. The DNA for the CDR3 is TGTGCCAGCAGCTTACTAGCGGGGAATCAATACAATGAGCAGTTCTTC.

The chain combines TRBV18 with TRBJ1-1; D gene uncertain. This CDR3 has 14 amino acids. Germline-derived CDR1 and CDR2 are KGHSH and LQKENI. The V and J ends lost 0 bases and 1 base respectively, with 6 bases between them. CDR3 in amino acids: CASSPPSENTEAFF. The CDR3 nucleotides are TGTGCCAGCTCACCACCTTCAGAGAACACTGAAGCTTTCTTT. The complete variable domain, with remaining parts taken from reference TRBV18 and TRBJ1-1, reads NAGVMQNPRHLVRRRGQEARLRCSPMKGHSHVYWYRQLPEEGLKFMVYLQKENIIDESGMPKERFSAEFPKEGPSILRIQQVVRGDSAAYFCASSPPSENTEAFFGQGTRLTVV.

This chain connects TRBV30 to TRBJ1-1; D is ambiguous. The CDR3 is made up of 13 amino acids. The V end was cut by 0 bases, the J end by 5 bases, with 10 bases between. Germline V gene lookup returns CDR1 GTSNPN and CDR2 SVGIG (reference sequence). The chain's CDR3 is CAWSVLERTEAFF. CDR3 bases: TGTGCCTGGAGTGTACTCGAGAGGACTGAAGCTTTCTTT.

This clone was observed a single time. The chain is built from TRBV5-1 and TRBJ2-7; D gene ambiguous. The CDR3 length is 12 residues. Germline V lookup: CDR1 SGHRS, CDR2 YFSETQ. Trimming removed 4 bases at V and 7 bases at J, with 12 bases between. The CDR3 DNA follows: TGCGCCAGCAGCCAAAGCCCGACAGAGCAGTACTTC. Translation: CASSQSPTEQYF.

The chain has TRBV11-2 and TRBJ2-7; no reliable D call. Deletions cut 3 bases from V and 3 bases from J, with 12 bases between. This CDR3 contains 14 residues. Germline CDR1 is SGHAT and CDR2 is FQNNGV. CDR3 sequence: CASSLGPTNYEQYF. The CDR3 DNA is TGTGCCAGCAGCTTGGGCCCAACCAACTACGAGCAGTACTTC. Together with reference TRBV11-2 and TRBJ2-7, the CDR3 gives the full variable domain: EAGVAQSPRYKIIEKRQSVAFWCNPISGHATLYWYQQILGQGPKLLIQFQNNGVVDDSQLPKDRFSAERLKGVDSTLKIQPAKLEDSAVYLCASSLGPTNYEQYFGPGTRLTVT.

V usage is TRBV2 and J usage is TRBJ2-7; 7 nucleotides align to TRBD1. The ends lost 6 bases at V and 5 bases at J; junction bases unmatched: 13. Germline CDR1 reads SNHLY; CDR2 reads FYNNEI. CDR3 length equals 15 residues. The CDR3: CASSGNARDRDEQYF. CDR3 bases: TGTGCCAGCAGCGGAAATGCCCGGGACAGAGACGAGCAGTACTTC.

This clone was found once. The V call is TRBV30, the J call TRBJ2-3; TRBD2 aligns across 10 bases. The germline V gene has CDR1 GTSNPN and CDR2 SVGIG (reference sequence). This CDR3 has 14 residues. V lost 7 bases, J lost 2 bases, and 6 bases stayed unmatched. CDR3 DNA: TGTGCCTCGCGGACTAGCGGACACACAGATACGCAGTATTTT. This codes for CASRTSGHTDTQYF.

The V call is TRBV5-1, the J call TRBJ2-7; D might be TRBD1 (5 bases). The CDR3 is made up of 15 amino acids. Germline values: CDR1 SGHRS, CDR2 YFSETQ. V was clipped by 4 bases and J by 3 bases, with 17 bases between them. DNA for the CDR3: TGCGCCAGCAGCCCGATTTTTGGCAGGGACTACGAGCAGTACTTC. Protein sequence: CASSPIFGRDYEQYF.

The chain is built from TRBV5-1 and TRBJ2-2, with 10 bases that match TRBD2. Trimming took 2 bases from V and 5 from J; bases not matched to a gene: 9. CDR3 size: 17 residues. Germline V gene lookup returns CDR1 SGHRS and CDR2 YFSETQ. The CDR3 nucleotides are TGCGCCAGCAGCTTCGGAGCAGGAGCGGGGGGGACCGGGGAGCTGTTTTTT. Protein product: CASSFGAGAGGTGELFF.

The CDR3 bases are TGTGCCAGCAGCAGGGGACAACCAACCTACGAGCAGTACTTC. Protein: CASSRGQPTYEQYF. V is TRBV9 and J is TRBJ2-7; a possible D gene is TRBD1 (6 bases). Per the germline V gene, CDR1 is SGDLS and CDR2 is YYNGEE. The CDR3 consists of 14 residues. V shed 4 bases and J shed 2 bases, with 13 bases lying between them.

This clone was recorded once. CDR3 DNA: TGCAGTGCTAGTATCCCGGATACGCAGTATTTT. Translated, it gives CSASIPDTQYF. V gene TRBV20-1 combines with J gene TRBJ2-3; D uncertain. Trimming left V 3 bases short and J 6 bases short, with 7 bases between. Looked up from germline, CDR1 is DFQATT and CDR2 is SNEGSKA (reference sequence). The CDR3 covers 11 residues.

The gene calls are TRBV7-3 and TRBJ1-1; no reliable D call. From germline, CDR1 is SGHTA and CDR2 FQGTGA. This CDR3 is built from 16 residues. V lost 2 bases to trimming and J lost 5 bases, with 18 bases between them. The CDR3 loop is CASSLEHGRENTEAFF. The CDR3 bases are TGTGCCAGCAGCTTAGAACATGGACGGGAGAATACTGAAGCTTTCTTT.